A single sample is the source of the 7 T cell receptor beta chains below, sequenced in a study of shared T cell receptors in the human thymus. Generated by immunoSEQ multiplex PCR, the TCRdb table keeps only in-frame clones and is missing some. The table includes hundreds of thousands of clones, around 87% detected once. A further study also used this sample, focusing on human thymus T cells.

The sequenced sample consisted of thymocytes. The source of these receptors is a boy in the first two years of life with a congenital heart defect.

The rearrangement joins TRBV2 to TRBJ1-1; D may be TRBD1 (5 bases). Germline loops: CDR1 SNHLY, CDR2 FYNNEI. The CDR3 spans 16 residues. V dropped 7 bases and J dropped 0 bases, with 18 bases sitting between them. CDR3 region: CASIFGGGFMNTEAFF. CDR3 sequence (DNA): TGTGCCAGCATATTCGGTGGGGGGTTTATGAACACTGAAGCTTTCTTT. The whole variable domain, filled in from reference TRBV2 and TRBJ1-1, reads EPEVTQTPSHQVTQMGQEVILRCVPISNHLYFYWYRQILGQKVEFLVSFYNNEISEKSEIFDDQFSVERPDGSNFTLKIRSTKLEDSAMYFCASIFGGGFMNTEAFFGQGTRLTVV.

The chain employs TRBV9 and TRBJ2-3, with TRBD2 matching over 10 bases. Germline V gene data show CDR1 as SGDLS and CDR2 as YYNGEE. Losses at the gene ends were 0 bases for V and 6 bases for J; bases not matched to a gene: 10. The CDR3 covers 17 residues. This chain's CDR3 is CASSVEASGGVLDTQYF. In DNA form, the CDR3 reads TGTGCCAGCAGCGTAGAAGCGAGCGGGGGGGTTCTGGATACGCAGTATTTT.

The rearrangement uses TRBV10-3 and TRBJ2-1, with TRBD1 identical over 7 bases. CDR1 and CDR2 (germline): ENHRY, SYGVKD. Trimming took 4 bases from V and 9 from J; bases not matched to a gene: 6. This CDR3 has 13 amino acids. The chain's CDR3 is CAISGPQGTEQFF. In DNA form, the CDR3 reads TGTGCCATCAGTGGTCCACAGGGGACTGAGCAGTTCTTC.

This sequence joins TRBV19 and TRBJ2-3; 11 bases are shared with TRBD2. V dropped 3 bases and J dropped 4; count of bases not matched to a gene: 6. The CDR3 length is 16 residues. Germline CDR1 and CDR2: LNHDA and SQIVND (reference sequence). The CDR3 here is CASSMTGTSGSDTQYF. In nucleotides, the CDR3 is TGTGCCAGTAGTATGACCGGGACTAGCGGATCAGATACGCAGTATTTT.

CDR3 in amino acids: CAWKGKGPKNGRELFF. The CDR3 region has the DNA TGTGCCTGGAAGGGGAAGGGGCCTAAAAATGGCAGGGAGCTGTTTTTT. The chain links TRBV30 to TRBJ2-2, with a tentative D call TRBD1 (5 bases). CDR1 is GTSNPN and CDR2 is SVGIG in the germline V gene (reference sequence). This CDR3 has 16 amino acids. Trimming shortened V by 4 bases and J by 9 bases, and 24 bases separated the two germline ends.

The chain employs TRBV7-9 and TRBJ1-5; 10 nucleotides match TRBD1. Germline CDR1 SEHNR, CDR2 FQNEAQ (reference sequence). Trimming removed 8 bases from V and 0 bases from J; junction bases left unmatched: 10. This CDR3 has 17 amino acids. The CDR3 sequence is CASAGGTGAHSNQPQHF. The CDR3 DNA reads TGTGCCAGCGCGGGAGGGACAGGGGCCCATAGCAATCAGCCCCAGCATTTT.

The CDR3 loop is CASSLALPGANVLTF. The CDR3 nucleotides read TGTGCCAGCAGTTTGGCTTTGCCTGGGGCCAACGTCCTGACTTTC. The rearrangement links TRBV28 to TRBJ2-6, with D unresolved. The germline CDR1 and CDR2 sequences are MDHEN and SYDVKM. The V gene lost 3 bases and the J gene lost 2 bases, with 8 bases spanning the gap. This CDR3 spans 15 amino acids. The full variable domain, rest sourced from reference TRBV28 and TRBJ2-6, is DVKVTQSSRYLVKRTGEKVFLECVQDMDHENMFWYRQDPGLGLRLIYFSYDVKMKEKGDIPEGYSVSREKKERFSLILESASTNQTSMYLCASSLALPGANVLTFGAGSRLTVL.